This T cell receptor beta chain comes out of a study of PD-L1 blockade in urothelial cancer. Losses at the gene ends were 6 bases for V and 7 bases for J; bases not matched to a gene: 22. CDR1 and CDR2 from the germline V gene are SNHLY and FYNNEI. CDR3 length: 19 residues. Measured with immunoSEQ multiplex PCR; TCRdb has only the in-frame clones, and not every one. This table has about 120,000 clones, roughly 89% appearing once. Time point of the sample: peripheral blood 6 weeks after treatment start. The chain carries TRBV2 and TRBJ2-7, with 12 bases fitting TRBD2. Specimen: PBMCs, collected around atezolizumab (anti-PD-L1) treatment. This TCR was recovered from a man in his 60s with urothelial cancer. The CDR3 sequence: CASSSTGTALAGGFSEQYF. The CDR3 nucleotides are TGTGCCAGCAGCAGTACCGGGACGGCGCTAGCGGGGGGGTTCTCGGAGCAGTACTTC.